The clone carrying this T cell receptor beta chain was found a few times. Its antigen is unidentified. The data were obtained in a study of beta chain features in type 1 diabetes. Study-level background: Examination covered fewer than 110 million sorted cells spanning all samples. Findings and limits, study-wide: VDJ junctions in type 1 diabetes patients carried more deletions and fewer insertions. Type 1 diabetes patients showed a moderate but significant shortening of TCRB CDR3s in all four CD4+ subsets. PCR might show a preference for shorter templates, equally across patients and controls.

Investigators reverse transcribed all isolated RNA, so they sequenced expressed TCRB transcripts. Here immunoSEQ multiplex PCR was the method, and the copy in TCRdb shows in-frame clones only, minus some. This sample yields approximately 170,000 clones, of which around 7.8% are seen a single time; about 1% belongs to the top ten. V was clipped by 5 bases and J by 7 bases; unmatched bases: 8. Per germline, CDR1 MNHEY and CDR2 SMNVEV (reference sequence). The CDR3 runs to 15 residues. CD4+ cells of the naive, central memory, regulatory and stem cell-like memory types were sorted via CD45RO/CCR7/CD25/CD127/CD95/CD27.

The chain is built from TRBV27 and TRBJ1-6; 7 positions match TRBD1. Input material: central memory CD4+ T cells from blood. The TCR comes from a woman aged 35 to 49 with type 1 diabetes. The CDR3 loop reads CASSPDRARNSPLHF. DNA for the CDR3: TGTGCCAGCAGTCCCGACAGGGCTAGGAATTCACCCCTCCACTTT.